The 26 T cell receptor beta chains below come from one sample, sequenced in a study of cytomegalovirus exposure and HLA in healthy donors. Amplification used 60 Vbeta primers and 13 Jbeta primers. The repertoire was sequenced with immunoSEQ multiplex PCR; TCRdb's copy has only in-frame clones and lacks some. The sample carries under 120,000 clones, around three quarters recorded once. What was sequenced was PBMCs. These receptors were taken from a middle-aged woman in good health and CMV-seronegative.

This chain uses TRBV28 with TRBJ1-6; TRBD1 agrees at 8 bases. Trimming took 4 bases from V and 10 from J; bases not matched to a gene: 12. Per germline, CDR1 MDHEN and CDR2 SYDVKM. This CDR3 comprises 16 residues. The CDR3 coding sequence is TGTGCCAGCAGTTCGCGGGACAGGCTGACGGGGTCACCCCTCCACTTT. Its protein product is CASSSRDRLTGSPLHF.

This clone was observed a few times. J is TRBJ2-1 and V is TRBV5-1; the match to TRBD1 covers 9 bases. Per the germline V gene, CDR1 is SGHRS and CDR2 is YFSETQ. CDR3 length: 17 amino acids. The junction had 11 bases not matched to a gene; V was cut back by 4 bases and J by 3 bases. This CDR3 is CASSALASDRGYNEQFF. The CDR3 DNA sequence: TGCGCCAGCAGCGCTCTGGCCTCGGACAGGGGCTACAATGAGCAGTTCTTC.

The rearrangement uses TRBV4-1 and TRBJ1-1; TRBD1 agrees at 9 bases. The length of the CDR3 is 17 residues. J was trimmed by 3 bases and V by 1 base; bases with no gene match: 9. Germline values: CDR1 MGHRA, CDR2 YSYEKL. The CDR3 reads CASSQATGQGDYTEAFF. The CDR3 coding sequence is TGCGCCAGCAGCCAAGCGACGGGACAGGGAGATTACACTGAAGCTTTCTTT.

The chain couples TRBV19 to TRBJ1-2; 7 nucleotides agree with TRBD1. The CDR3 runs 15 residues. After removal of 5 bases from V and 5 bases from J, the junction contained 11 bases not matched to a gene. Germline lookup yields CDR1 LNHDA and CDR2 SQIVND (reference sequence). In nucleotides, the CDR3 is TGTGCCAGTAGTCCCCAGGGGGGACTGCCGTATGGCTACACCTTC. The encoded protein is CASSPQGGLPYGYTF.

This clone was counted a single time. This chain links TRBV5-1 with TRBJ2-5; 8 nucleotides match TRBD2. Germline lookup yields CDR1 SGHRS and CDR2 YFSETQ. The trim removed 0 bases at V and 2 bases at J, leaving 6 bases unmatched. The CDR3 runs to 16 residues. CDR3 nucleotide sequence: TGCGCCAGCAGCTTGGGGCGGGGGGTCGAACAAGAGACCCAGTACTTC. Encoded protein: CASSLGRGVEQETQYF.

This rearrangement joins TRBV7-9 to TRBJ1-2; TRBD1 aligns across 9 bases. Germline assignment: CDR1 SEHNR and CDR2 FQNEAQ (reference sequence). Unmatched junction bases numbered 9, after V lost 5 bases and J lost 2 bases. The CDR3 is 16 residues long. The CDR3 DNA reads as TGTGCCAGCAGCCCGGGACAGGGAGAATTAAACTATGGCTACACCTTC. This translates into CASSPGQGELNYGYTF.

This chain connects TRBV5-5 to TRBJ1-2; possible D gene TRBD1, 6 bases. Germline assignment: CDR1 SGHKS and CDR2 YYEKEE (reference sequence). This CDR3 is 18 amino acids long. The V gene lost 0 bases and the J gene lost 0 bases, with 18 bases spanning the gap. The CDR3 nucleotides are TGTGCCAGCAGCTTGGGTCGGGGGGCCTCTTATTCTAACTATGGCTACACCTTC. Its protein is CASSLGRGASYSNYGYTF.

The rearrangement joins TRBV12-1 to TRBJ1-3; the DNA was not used to check the table's D call, TRBD1. TRBV12-1 has pseudogene status. This CDR3 is 16 amino acids long. CDR3 sequence: CASSLPRGRSGNTIYF. The DNA of the CDR3 is TGTGCCAGCAGCCTCCCCAGGGGACGCTCTGGAAACACCATATATTTT.

The chain uses TRBV6-5 and TRBJ1-1; D gene ambiguous. This CDR3 comprises 15 residues. The ends were cut back, 2 bases at V and 13 bases at J, with 23 bases in the middle. Germline V CDR1 and CDR2: MNHEY, SVGAGI. In DNA form, the CDR3 reads TGTGCCAGCAGTTACACCCCGGACCGGCCCCCTGAGGGTTTCTTT. Amino acid sequence: CASSYTPDRPPEGFF.

This chain connects TRBV7-2 to TRBJ1-4, with 8 bases aligning to TRBD1. This CDR3 is 15 amino acids long. Germline loops: CDR1 SGHTA, CDR2 FQGNSA. The trim removed 5 bases at V and 8 bases at J, leaving 10 bases unmatched. The DNA for the CDR3 is TGTGCCAGCAGCATTCCGGGACAGGAAGGAGAAAAACTGTTTTTT. As protein: CASSIPGQEGEKLFF.

The chain is built from TRBV7-9 and TRBJ2-3; D is unresolved. CDR1 and CDR2 (germline): SEHNR, FQNEAQ (reference sequence). V lost 3 bases and J 2 bases, leaving 9 bases between the germline ends. The CDR3 is 14 amino acids. The CDR3 sequence: CASSFILATDTQYF. CDR3 DNA sequence: TGTGCCAGCAGCTTTATATTGGCCACAGATACGCAGTATTTT. Filled out from reference TRBV7-9 and TRBJ2-3, the complete variable domain reads DTGVSQNPRHKITKRGQNVTFRCDPISEHNRLYWYRQTLGQGPEFLTYFQNEAQLEKSRLLSDRFSAERPKGSFSTLEIQRTEQGDSAMYLCASSFILATDTQYFGPGTRLTVL.

The gene calls are TRBV27 and TRBJ1-2; TRBD1 agrees at 7 bases. Unmatched junction bases numbered 8, after V lost 2 bases and J lost 5 bases. Germline lookup yields CDR1 MNHEY and CDR2 SMNVEV (reference sequence). This CDR3 region has 15 residues. The CDR3 loop is CASSLISAGGYGYTF. As DNA, the CDR3 is TGTGCCAGCAGTTTAATTTCGGCAGGGGGTTATGGCTACACCTTC.

CDR3 sequence (DNA): TGCGCCAGCAGCCAACTCGACCAGGGGCTCGATGAGCAGTTCTTC. This encodes CASSQLDQGLDEQFF. The chain uses TRBV4-3 and TRBJ2-1, with D tentatively TRBD1 (6 bases). Germline CDR1 and CDR2: LGHNA and YSLEER. This CDR3 comprises 15 residues. Trimming took 2 bases from V and 8 from J, leaving 16 bases between them.

The chain joins TRBV28 to TRBJ2-1; D remains unclear. V gave up 7 bases and J gave up 3 bases, with 4 bases separating them. This CDR3 spans 11 amino acids. CDR1 is MDHEN, CDR2 SYDVKM, per germline. CDR3 loop: CASTFYNEQFF. The DNA of the CDR3 is TGTGCCAGCACCTTCTACAATGAGCAGTTCTTC.

The chain employs TRBV7-2 and TRBJ2-7, with TRBD1 matching 12 bases. This CDR3 spans 18 amino acids. The V segment lost 0 bases and the J segment 0 bases; nucleotides outside the gene matches: 6. Germline assignment: CDR1 SGHTA and CDR2 FQGNSA. The CDR3 reads CASSLAGQGALSSYEQYF. CDR3 bases: TGTGCCAGCAGCTTAGCGGGACAGGGGGCTCTCAGCTCCTACGAGCAGTACTTC. Looking up the rest from reference TRBV7-2 and TRBJ2-7 gives the full variable domain: GAGVSQSPSNKVTEKGKDVELRCDPISGHTALYWYRQSLGQGLEFLIYFQGNSAPDKSGLPSDRFSAERTGGSVSTLTIQRTQQEDSAVYLCASSLAGQGALSSYEQYFGPGTRLTVT.

The chain links TRBV30 to TRBJ1-1; no reliable D call. The germline V gene has CDR1 GTSNPN and CDR2 SVGIG (reference sequence). V dropped 1 base and J dropped 0 bases, with 18 bases sitting between them. The CDR3 is made up of 17 amino acids. The CDR3 reads CAWSGADLPGLNTEAFF. The CDR3 DNA is TGTGCCTGGAGTGGGGCAGACCTACCTGGATTGAACACTGAAGCTTTCTTT.

V is TRBV19 and J is TRBJ1-5, with D unresolved. V was cut by 5 bases and J by 2 bases, with 13 bases left in between. Germline-derived CDR1 and CDR2 are LNHDA and SQIVND (reference sequence). CDR3 length equals 15 residues. The CDR3 DNA reads TGTGCCAGTAGTCCTACTAAGGCCGGCAATCAGCCCCAGCATTTT. This translates into CASSPTKAGNQPQHF.

Note on this clone: It is unclear where the CDR3 begins or ends on the DNA, so no DNA is shown, and the CDR3 is as TCRdb lists it. The chain combines TRBV4-3 with TRBJ1-3; the table's D call of TRBD1 was not tested on the DNA. The CDR3 is 18 amino acids in total, end residues counted. Germline assignment: CDR1 LGHNA and CDR2 YSLEER. The CDR3 is CASSQGRTVGPGGNTIYF.

J is TRBJ2-7 and V is TRBV5-1, with 9 bases fitting TRBD1. Germline CDR1 and CDR2: SGHRS and YFSETQ. Trimming at V came to 4 bases and at J to 2 bases, leaving 4 bases not matched to a gene. This CDR3 contains 14 residues. The CDR3 spells CASSTRQGAYEQYF. As DNA, the CDR3 is TGCGCCAGCAGCACAAGACAGGGGGCCTACGAGCAGTACTTC.

The gene calls are TRBV5-4 and TRBJ1-1; a weak D match, TRBD1 (6 bases). CDR1 is SGHNT, CDR2 YYREEE, per germline (reference sequence). V was clipped by 4 bases and J by 4 bases, with 14 bases between them. The CDR3 is 14 amino acids. CDR3 in amino acids: CASSEGQSLTEAFF. CDR3 sequence (DNA): TGTGCCAGCAGCGAAGGACAGTCTCTCACTGAAGCTTTCTTT.

CDR3 nucleotides: TGTGCCAGCAGTGAATTCGGCGGGGCGGCAGATACGCAGTATTTT. Its translation: CASSEFGGAADTQYF. The chain has TRBV25-1 and TRBJ2-3; possibly TRBD2 for D (6 bases). CDR3 length equals 15 residues. Germline values: CDR1 MGHDK, CDR2 SYGVNS. The germline V and J ends were trimmed by 1 base and 4 bases, with 12 bases remaining between them.

The rearrangement uses TRBV28 and TRBJ1-1, with D perhaps matching TRBD1 (6 bases). Germline V gives CDR1 MDHEN, CDR2 SYDVKM. This CDR3 region has 14 residues. The V gene lost 5 bases and the J gene lost 4 bases, with 14 bases spanning the gap. CDR3 bases: TGTGCCAGCAGTCGTCCGGGACATTTCACTGAAGCTTTCTTT. Its protein product is CASSRPGHFTEAFF.

This clone was seen a few times. This sequence joins TRBV14 and TRBJ2-1, with D perhaps matching TRBD2 (5 bases). Looked up from germline, CDR1 is SGHDN and CDR2 is FVKESK. The CDR3 covers 15 residues. The germline V and J ends were trimmed by 5 bases and 3 bases, with 14 bases remaining between them. This chain's CDR3 is CASSRTFDYYNEQFF. CDR3 bases: TGTGCCAGCAGCAGGACTTTTGATTACTACAATGAGCAGTTCTTC.

V gene TRBV6-1 combines with J gene TRBJ2-5, with 8 bases identical to TRBD1. The assigned J gene may be wrong: the sequence end matches TRBJ2-7 better. From germline, CDR1 is MNHNS and CDR2 SASEGT. The CDR3 extends over 14 amino acids. The CDR3 protein is CASSSRTGLNEQYF. The CDR3 DNA reads as TGTGCCAGCAGTAGCCGGACAGGGTTAAACGAGCAGTACTTC.

The chain is built from TRBV29-1 and TRBJ1-4, with TRBD1 identical over 12 bases. The CDR3 spans 17 residues. Germline CDR1 reads SQVTM; CDR2 reads ANQGSEA. V dropped 7 bases and J dropped 4; count of bases not matched to a gene: 13. The CDR3 DNA sequence: TGCAGCGCCCTAAGCTGGGACAGGGGGCGGAATAATGAAAAACTGTTTTTT. Its protein is CSALSWDRGRNNEKLFF.

The chain links TRBV27 to TRBJ2-3, with TRBD2 as a possible D gene (5 bases). Trimming removed 2 bases at V and 3 bases at J, with 15 bases between. Germline V gene data show CDR1 as MNHEY and CDR2 as SMNVEV (reference sequence). There are 16 residues in the CDR3. The CDR3 nucleotides read TGTGCCAGCAGTTTAACCAATGGACTCGCTACAGATACGCAGTATTTT. It translates to CASSLTNGLATDTQYF.